The 18 T cell receptor beta chains given below trace back to one sample, sequenced in a study of neurological immune-mediated disorders. TCRdb re-analysed the 5' RACE reads in MiXCR, keeping a single row per CDR3 protein. Of fewer than 20,000 distinct CDR3 sequences listed, approximately 14% are singletons. The sample was PBMCs. Source of these receptors: a man in his sixties with HTLV-1-associated myelopathy (HAM/TSP).

This clonotype was counted at least ten times. This rearrangement joins TRBV20-1 to TRBJ2-3; no clear D. This CDR3 contains 14 residues. Trimming removed 0 bases from V and 5 bases from J, with 12 bases in between. The V gene's germline CDR1 is DFQATT and CDR2 SNEGSKA (reference sequence). The CDR3 DNA sequence: TGCAGTGCTAGAGATATAAACGCGGTAGATACGCAGTATTTT. Translating gives CSARDINAVDTQYF.

This clonotype ranks as medium-sized (0.01 to 0.1%). J is TRBJ1-2 and V is TRBV7-9; tentative D call: TRBD1 (6 bases). Germline lookup yields CDR1 SEHNR and CDR2 FQNEAQ (reference sequence). Trimming left V 6 bases short and J 4 bases short, with 18 bases between. This CDR3 has 15 residues. As DNA, the CDR3 is TGTGCCAGCAGTCCCTCAGGGGCCCTCTTCTATGGCTACACCTTC. Protein sequence: CASSPSGALFYGYTF.

This clonotype was recorded at least ten times. The J gene is TRBJ2-3, the V gene TRBV7-2; 8 positions match TRBD1. This CDR3 spans 15 amino acids. The germline CDR1 and CDR2 sequences are SGHTA and FQGNSA. The trim removed 5 bases at V and 3 bases at J, leaving 7 bases unmatched. CDR3 in amino acids: CASSPPGQETDTQYF. The CDR3 DNA reads TGTGCCAGCAGCCCACCGGGACAGGAGACAGATACGCAGTATTTT.

The CDR3 protein is CASSLTYNEQFF. The CDR3 coding sequence is TGTGCCAGCAGTCTGACCTACAATGAGCAGTTCTTC. The chain combines TRBV12-3 or TRBV12-4 with TRBJ2-1; D is ambiguous. The CDR3 runs to 12 residues. Trimming took off 5 bases at V and 2 bases at J, with 4 bases between the two ends.

This clonotype was observed at least ten times. The J gene is TRBJ2-3, the V gene TRBV14; D gene ambiguous. Trimming left V 1 base short and J 0 bases short, with 8 bases between. The CDR3 covers 15 residues. The V gene's germline CDR1 is SGHDN and CDR2 FVKESK. The CDR3 reads CASSQVGISTDTQYF. DNA of the CDR3: TGTGCCAGCAGCCAAGTAGGGATTAGCACAGATACGCAGTATTTT.

This chain links TRBV20-1 with TRBJ2-7; no definite D call. The CDR3 is made up of 13 amino acids. Trimming removed 6 bases at V and 3 bases at J, with 15 bases between. Per germline, CDR1 DFQATT and CDR2 SNEGSKA (reference sequence). The CDR3 loop is CSASGLSYYEQYF. The CDR3 nucleotides read TGCAGTGCCTCAGGTCTCTCTTACTACGAGCAGTACTTC.

In its sample, this clonotype was seen many times. The chain uses TRBV20-1 and TRBJ2-1; 9 bases match TRBD1. This CDR3 region has 13 residues. Germline assignment: CDR1 DFQATT and CDR2 SNEGSKA (reference sequence). Losses at the gene ends were 6 bases for V and 5 bases for J; bases not matched to a gene: 5. CDR3 DNA: TGCAGTGCAGGGGGACAGGGCCACAATGAGCAGTTCTTC. Translated: CSAGGQGHNEQFF.

In its sample, this clonotype is medium-sized (0.01 to 0.1%). V and J are TRBV7-2 and TRBJ1-1; D is undetermined. Germline V gives CDR1 SGHTA, CDR2 FQGNSA. There are 14 residues in the CDR3. V was pared by 6 bases and J by 6 bases, with 17 bases between. CDR3 residues: CASSYHIRFAEAFF. CDR3 nucleotide sequence: TGTGCCAGCAGTTACCATATACGGTTCGCTGAAGCTTTCTTT.

To note about this clonotype: This may stem from a read error, because a much larger clone lies one nucleotide away. V gene TRBV4-3 combines with J gene TRBJ2-5, with D possibly called TRBD1 or TRBD2 (5 bases each). The germline V gene encodes CDR1 LGHNA and CDR2 YSLEER. With 0 bases removed from V and 5 bases from J, the gap between germline ends came to 13 bases. CDR3 length: 15 amino acids. CDR3 in amino acids: CASSQDMSGAETQYF. The CDR3 DNA reads TGCGCCAGCAGCCAAGATATGTCCGGGGCTGAGACCCAGTACTTC.

This clonotype was recorded many times. The chain employs TRBV14 and TRBJ2-1; 8 positions match TRBD2. Per the germline V gene, CDR1 is SGHDN and CDR2 is FVKESK. The length of the CDR3 is 13 residues. The J segment lost 14 bases and the V segment lost 0 bases, leaving 6 bases of the junction unmatched. CDR3 sequence (DNA): TGTGCCAGCAGCCAAGAAACCGGGGGGGAAGAGTTCTTC. Its translation is CASSQETGGEEFF.

This clonotype was detected once. This chain links TRBV12-3 or TRBV12-4 with TRBJ1-2; 7 bases fit TRBD1. The CDR3 spans 12 residues. Germline trimming cut 6 bases from V and 4 bases from J; bases unmatched to any gene: 2. The CDR3 protein is CASSRTGYGYTF. The CDR3 region has the DNA TGTGCCAGCAGCCGGACAGGCTATGGCTACACCTTC.

This clonotype was detected many times. The V call is TRBV7-2, the J call TRBJ2-1; possible D gene TRBD2, 6 bases. CDR1 is SGHTA, CDR2 FQGNSA, per germline. The ends were cut back, 1 base at V and 8 bases at J, with 12 bases in the middle. This CDR3 spans 14 amino acids. The CDR3 loop is CASSLDGGSDEQFF. DNA of the CDR3: TGTGCCAGCAGCTTAGACGGGGGATCGGATGAGCAGTTCTTC.

The CDR3 nucleotides are TGTGCCAGTTTGCTCGGGACTAGCGTGACCGGGGAGCTGTTTTTT. Translating gives CASLLGTSVTGELFF. The rearrangement links TRBV12-3 or TRBV12-4 to TRBJ2-2; TRBD2 matches at 10 bases. Germline trimming cut 9 bases from V and 5 bases from J; bases unmatched to any gene: 9. The CDR3 has 15 residues.

At least ten counts were recorded for this clonotype. The CDR3 spells CASSRDRVAFF. The CDR3 nucleotides are TGTGCCAGCAGTAGAGACAGGGTTGCTTTCTTT. The rearrangement uses TRBV12-3 or TRBV12-4 and TRBJ1-1, with 7 bases matching TRBD1. Trimming cost V 5 bases and J 11 bases; bases outside gene matches: 5. The CDR3 runs to 11 residues.

This clonotype is labeled as medium-sized (0.01 to 0.1%). The chain has TRBV12-3 or TRBV12-4 and TRBJ2-1; D is unresolved. This CDR3 has 13 residues. V was shortened by 2 bases and J by 6 bases, with 8 bases between the two germline ends. CDR3 protein: CASSLRRSNEQFF. CDR3 nucleotide sequence: TGTGCCAGCAGTTTACGGCGAAGCAATGAGCAGTTCTTC.

This clonotype was recorded many times. The chain employs TRBV7-8 and TRBJ2-5, with a tentative D call TRBD1 (6 bases). Trimming cost V 5 bases and J 0 bases, with 10 bases left between them. Germline loops: CDR1 SGHVS, CDR2 FQNEAQ. This CDR3 contains 14 residues. CDR3 region: CASSAGQYQETQYF. The CDR3 nucleotides read TGTGCCAGCAGCGCTGGACAGTACCAAGAGACCCAGTACTTC.

This clonotype occurred many times. This chain uses TRBV5-1 with TRBJ2-5, with TRBD1 identical over 7 bases. This CDR3 is built from 14 residues. J lost 2 bases, V lost 4 bases, and 5 bases had no gene match. Germline V gene lookup returns CDR1 SGHRS and CDR2 YFSETQ. The CDR3 nucleotides read TGCGCCAGCAGCCACGGGACAGAGCAAGAGACCCAGTACTTC. Translated: CASSHGTEQETQYF.

There are many counts of this clonotype. V usage is TRBV6-1 and J usage is TRBJ2-1; TRBD2 matches at 8 bases. V lost 5 bases to trimming and J lost 5 bases; unmatched junction nucleotides: 11. CDR3 length equals 16 residues. Looked up from germline, CDR1 is MNHNS and CDR2 is SASEGT. CDR3 nucleotide sequence: TGTGCCAGCAGTTCTCATCCGGGAGGGCCTAACAATGAGCAGTTCTTC. Translating gives CASSSHPGGPNNEQFF.